The clone carrying this TCR beta chain appeared many times. What it binds is not known. The same CDR3 also results from other DNA sequences found in this sample. Each patient went into thyroid surgery without having received any treatment. TCRdb ran MiXCR on the PCR reads. Found here are 45,000 or so clones, around 4% of them singletons; the top ten hold around a tenth. The data belong to a study of metastatic and nonmetastatic thyroid tumors. Study observations and caveats: In blood and tumor, TCR beta diversity was reportedly significantly higher in malignant thyroid tumors than in benign nodules.

Between the trimmed V and J ends, which lost 1 base and 7 bases, there was a span of 14 bases. Germline assignment: CDR1 SGHRS and CDR2 YFSETQ. This CDR3 has 14 residues. This rearrangement joins TRBV5-1 to TRBJ1-1, with D possibly matching TRBD1 (6 bases). What was sequenced was blood. This TCR derives from a female donor with papillary thyroid cancer or a benign thyroid nodule (not recorded which). Some clones in this sample may be carry-over from other donors' samples. CDR3 sequence (DNA): TGCGCCAGCAGCTTGAGGGGGGGCGAAGGTGAAGCTTTCTTT. Translation: CASSLRGGEGEAFF.